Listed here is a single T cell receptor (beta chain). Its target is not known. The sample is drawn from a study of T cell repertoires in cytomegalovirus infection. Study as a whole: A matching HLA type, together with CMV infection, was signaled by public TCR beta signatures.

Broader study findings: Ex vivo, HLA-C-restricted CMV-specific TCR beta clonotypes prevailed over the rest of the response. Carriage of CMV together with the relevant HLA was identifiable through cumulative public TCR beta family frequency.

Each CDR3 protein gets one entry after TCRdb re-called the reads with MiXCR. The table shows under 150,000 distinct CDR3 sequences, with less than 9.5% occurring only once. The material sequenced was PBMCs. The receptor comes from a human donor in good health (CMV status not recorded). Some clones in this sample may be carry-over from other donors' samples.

The CDR3 here is CASSEFFTDTQYF. In DNA form, the CDR3 reads TGTGCCAGCAGTGAATTTTTCACAGATACGCAGTATTTT. The chain has TRBV2 and TRBJ2-3; no clear D. CDR1 is SNHLY, CDR2 FYNNEI, per germline. CDR3 length: 13 residues. V was trimmed by 2 bases and J by 2 bases, leaving 5 bases between them.